These T cell receptor beta chains were read from a single sample in a study of CD8 T cells in ankylosing spondylitis. TCRdb re-derived calls from the 5' RACE reads in MiXCR, one entry per CDR3 protein. The table records approximately 350,000 distinct CDR3 sequences, roughly 14% of them present only once. The sample comprised blood, either unsorted or a sorted T cell fraction (not recorded which). The source of these receptors is a male donor with ankylosing spondylitis or in good health (not recorded which). Both conserved end residues are part of each CDR3. Each record gives: V gene, clone size, D gene, J gene, CDR3 DNA, CDR3 protein. A D gene is named only where the DNA matches it firmly. Expanded clones get a size class; other rows say once, few or many, or leave the size out.

v_call: TRBV12-3/TRBV12-4; clone_size: many; d_call: .; j_call: TRBJ1-1; cdr3_nt: TGTGCCAGCAGCCCCGCACCCAAGTACACTGAAGCTTTCTTT; cdr3_aa: CASSPAPKYTEAFF
v_call: TRBV4-1; clone_size: many; d_call: .; j_call: TRBJ2-2; cdr3_nt: TGCGCCAGCAGTCCAAGCGGAGCGAACACCGGGGAGCTGTTTTTT; cdr3_aa: CASSPSGANTGELFF
v_call: TRBV25-1; clone_size: many; d_call: .; j_call: TRBJ1-1; cdr3_nt: TGTGCCAGCAGCACAGGGAGAGACACTGAAGCTTTCTTT; cdr3_aa: CASSTGRDTEAFF
v_call: TRBV4-2; clone_size: few; d_call: .; j_call: TRBJ2-5; cdr3_nt: TGTGCCAGCAGCCCGGGGTCGGGGCCTCAAGAGACCCAGTACTTC; cdr3_aa: CASSPGSGPQETQYF
v_call: TRBV5-1; clone_size: few; d_call: .; j_call: TRBJ2-1; cdr3_nt: TGCGCCAGCAGTACGGGTCTTAACAATGAGCAGTTCTTC; cdr3_aa: CASSTGLNNEQFF
v_call: TRBV12-3/TRBV12-4; clone_size: .; d_call: TRBD1; j_call: TRBJ2-7; cdr3_nt: TGTGCCAGCAGTGCCCCGGACAGGGCTACCGACGAGCAGTACTTC; cdr3_aa: CASSAPDRATDEQYF
v_call: TRBV5-1; clone_size: few; d_call: .; j_call: TRBJ2-7; cdr3_nt: TGCGCCAGCAGCTGGGAAGGGGGTACCTACGAGCAGTACTTC; cdr3_aa: CASSWEGGTYEQYF
v_call: TRBV6-6; clone_size: few; d_call: .; j_call: TRBJ2-1; cdr3_nt: TGTGCCAGCAGTCCGATGGATGAGCAGTTCTTC; cdr3_aa: CASSPMDEQFF
v_call: TRBV4-1; clone_size: .; d_call: TRBD1; j_call: TRBJ1-4; cdr3_nt: TGCGCCAGCAGCCAAGAAGGACAGGGGTATGAAAAACTGTTTTTT; cdr3_aa: CASSQEGQGYEKLFF
v_call: TRBV5-6; clone_size: .; d_call: .; j_call: TRBJ2-1; cdr3_nt: TGTGCCAGCAGCTCCTTTGGCAGGGGTTTCAATGAGCAGTTCTTC; cdr3_aa: CASSSFGRGFNEQFF
v_call: TRBV5-1; clone_size: many; d_call: TRBD1; j_call: TRBJ1-2; cdr3_nt: TGCGCCAGCAGCCCGACAGGGACGAACTATGGCTACACCTTC; cdr3_aa: CASSPTGTNYGYTF
v_call: TRBV20-1; clone_size: .; d_call: .; j_call: TRBJ1-5; cdr3_nt: TGCAGTGCCCAAACGGGGGGTTACAATCAGCCCCAGCATTTT; cdr3_aa: CSAQTGGYNQPQHF
v_call: TRBV20-1; clone_size: .; d_call: TRBD1; j_call: TRBJ1-5; cdr3_nt: TGCAGTGCTGGATGGGACAGCGCGAACCAGCCCCAGCATTTT; cdr3_aa: CSAGWDSANQPQHF
v_call: TRBV4-2; clone_size: .; d_call: .; j_call: TRBJ2-7; cdr3_nt: TGTGCCAGCAGCCAAGGGAAGGGATTTCGCTACGAGCAGTACTTC; cdr3_aa: CASSQGKGFRYEQYF
v_call: TRBV6-1; clone_size: .; d_call: .; j_call: TRBJ2-7; cdr3_nt: TGTGCCAGCAGTGACAGGGTATCCTACGAGCAGTACTTC; cdr3_aa: CASSDRVSYEQYF
v_call: TRBV12-3/TRBV12-4; clone_size: few; d_call: TRBD1; j_call: TRBJ1-2; cdr3_nt: TGTGCCAGCAGTTTTCATTCAGGGGGGGGTGGCTACACCTTC; cdr3_aa: CASSFHSGGGGYTF
v_call: TRBV5-1; clone_size: .; d_call: .; j_call: TRBJ2-3; cdr3_nt: TGCGCCAGCAGCATTGGGGCGGGGAGCACAGATACGCAGTATTTT; cdr3_aa: CASSIGAGSTDTQYF
v_call: TRBV10-3; clone_size: many; d_call: TRBD1; j_call: TRBJ1-2; cdr3_nt: TGTGCCATCAGTGAGTCGACAGGGAGCTATGGCTACACCTTC; cdr3_aa: CAISESTGSYGYTF
v_call: TRBV3-1; clone_size: .; d_call: .; j_call: TRBJ2-2; cdr3_nt: TGTGCCAGCAGCCAAGTGATCAGGCCCGGGGAGCTGTTTTTT; cdr3_aa: CASSQVIRPGELFF
v_call: TRBV7-9; clone_size: .; d_call: .; j_call: TRBJ2-5; cdr3_nt: TGTGCCAGCAGCCCCCGCCATGTACAGGGCCAAGAGACCCAGTACTTC; cdr3_aa: CASSPRHVQGQETQYF
v_call: TRBV3-1; clone_size: .; d_call: .; j_call: TRBJ1-1; cdr3_nt: TGTGCCAGCAGTGCCGCGGGCCCGCGGCCTGAAGCTTTCTTT; cdr3_aa: CASSAAGPRPEAFF
v_call: TRBV12-3/TRBV12-4; clone_size: .; d_call: .; j_call: TRBJ1-2; cdr3_nt: TGTGCCAGCAGTTATGGGGGAAGGGTCGGCGATGGCTACACCTTC; cdr3_aa: CASSYGGRVGDGYTF
v_call: TRBV20-1; clone_size: .; d_call: .; j_call: TRBJ2-1; cdr3_nt: TGCAGTGTCGATGGAAGGACTTCGGGATACAATGAGCAGTTCTTC; cdr3_aa: CSVDGRTSGYNEQFF
v_call: TRBV3-1; clone_size: .; d_call: .; j_call: TRBJ2-1; cdr3_nt: TGTGCCAGCAGCCCATTCCTTTCGAGGGAGGTAGTCCTCAAAGGGCAGTTCTTC; cdr3_aa: CASSPFLSREVVLKGQFF
v_call: TRBV25-1; clone_size: .; d_call: .; j_call: TRBJ2-7; cdr3_nt: TGTGCCAGCAGTGCATATGGATCCTACGAGCAGTACTTC; cdr3_aa: CASSAYGSYEQYF
v_call: TRBV20-1; clone_size: .; d_call: .; j_call: TRBJ2-3; cdr3_nt: TGCAGTGCTCCAGGGGAGGGGTCCACAGATACGCAGTATTTT; cdr3_aa: CSAPGEGSTDTQYF
v_call: TRBV5-1; clone_size: few; d_call: .; j_call: TRBJ1-1; cdr3_nt: TGCGCCAGCAGCGCCGGGAATGAAGCTTTCTTT; cdr3_aa: CASSAGNEAFF
v_call: TRBV5-1; clone_size: many; d_call: .; j_call: TRBJ2-5; cdr3_nt: TGCGCCAACCCACCCCCAGGAAAGGGGACCCAGTACTTC; cdr3_aa: CANPPPGKGTQYF
v_call: TRBV19; clone_size: .; d_call: TRBD1; j_call: TRBJ2-7; cdr3_nt: TGTGCCAGTAGTATGCGGACAGGGAGCCACGAGCAGTACTTC; cdr3_aa: CASSMRTGSHEQYF
v_call: TRBV19; clone_size: .; d_call: TRBD1; j_call: TRBJ2-2; cdr3_nt: TGTGCCAGTAGTATGGACAGGGGAAACACCGGGGAGCTGTTTTTT; cdr3_aa: CASSMDRGNTGELFF
v_call: TRBV6-2/TRBV6-3; clone_size: .; d_call: TRBD1; j_call: TRBJ1-6; cdr3_nt: TGTGCCAGCAAATACCCGGGGACAGGGAATTCACCCCTCCACTTT; cdr3_aa: CASKYPGTGNSPLHF
v_call: TRBV11-2; clone_size: few; d_call: .; j_call: TRBJ2-7; cdr3_nt: TGTGCCAGCAGCACTCGGACCAACTCCTACGAGCAGTACTTC; cdr3_aa: CASSTRTNSYEQYF